The 25 T cell receptor beta chains presented below share a single source sample, sequenced in a study of naive and memory T cell subsets. Treatment defined: skin biopsy from PPD injection site in Mantoux-positive individual. A UMI-containing oligonucleotide was joined by 3' ligation to the TCR cDNA template. Four PCR rounds used nested alpha and beta constant region primers plus the SP2 primer. Each CDR3 protein gets one entry after TCRdb re-called the UMI-ligation and nested PCR reads with MiXCR. The sample carries 20,000 to 25,000 distinct CDR3 sequences, around 6% recorded once. The sample in question was skin, obtained from a tuberculin skin test site. The receptors stem from an adult in good health.

This clonotype is termed medium-sized. The V call is TRBV6-5, the J call TRBJ2-2; 9 positions match TRBD2. With 8 bases clipped from V and 6 bases from J, the junction kept 13 bases outside the gene matches. This CDR3 contains 16 residues. Germline V gene lookup returns CDR1 MNHEY and CDR2 SVGAGI. The CDR3 DNA follows: TGTGCCAGCCGACTACGGCTAGCGGGAACACCCGGGGAGCTGTTTTTT. This codes for CASRLRLAGTPGELFF.

The gene calls are TRBV30 and TRBJ2-2; D may be TRBD2 (6 bases). Germline V gives CDR1 GTSNPN, CDR2 SVGIG (reference sequence). There are 14 residues in the CDR3. V lost 7 bases and J lost 5, with 17 bases in between. CDR3 bases: TGTGCCTTAGGGGCTCTCAGCGGGACCGGGGAGCTGTTTTTT. Translated: CALGALSGTGELFF. The entire variable domain, with the rest obtained from reference TRBV30 and TRBJ2-2, is as follows: SQTIHQWPATLVQPVGSPLSLECTVEGTSNPNLYWYRQAAGRGLQLLFYSVGIGQISSEVPQNLSASRPQDRQFILSSKKLLLSDSGFYLCALGALSGTGELFFGEGSRLTVL.

V and J are TRBV14 and TRBJ1-2, with D unresolved. Trimming stripped 4 bases from V and 3 bases from J, with 24 bases between. The CDR3 length is 18 residues. The germline V gene has CDR1 SGHDN and CDR2 FVKESK. CDR3 loop: CASSRTQPVQIWDYGYTF. CDR3 DNA: TGTGCCAGCAGCCGCACTCAGCCGGTGCAGATTTGGGACTATGGCTACACCTTC. Full variable domain (missing parts from reference TRBV14 and TRBJ1-2): EAGVTQFPSHSVIEKGQTVTLRCDPISGHDNLYWYRRVMGKEIKFLLHFVKESKQDESGMPNNRFLAERTGGTYSTLKVQPAELEDSGVYFCASSRTQPVQIWDYGYTFGSGTRLTVV.

Only a few counts were recorded for this clonotype. The V call is TRBV4-3, the J call TRBJ2-2; D not certain. This CDR3 is built from 15 residues. V was trimmed by 2 bases and J by 0 bases, leaving 7 bases between them. The germline gives CDR1 LGHNA, CDR2 YSLEER. CDR3 sequence (DNA): TGCGCCAGCAGCCAAAGCAGCGCGAACACCGGGGAGCTGTTTTTT. This sequence encodes CASSQSSANTGELFF.

This clonotype was seen repeatedly, ten times or more. This sequence joins TRBV2 and TRBJ2-7; the match to TRBD2 covers 8 bases. The V and J ends lost 8 bases and 3 bases, in that order; junction bases with no gene match: 9. There are 14 residues in the CDR3. In germline, CDR1 is SNHLY, CDR2 FYNNEI. The CDR3 is CASSKREKNYEQYF. DNA of the CDR3: TGTGCCAGCTCTAAGCGGGAGAAAAACTACGAGCAGTACTTC.

This chain joins TRBV28 and TRBJ2-1, with D perhaps given as TRBD1 or TRBD2 (5 bases each). Germline CDR1 reads MDHEN; CDR2 reads SYDVKM. Between the trimmed V and J ends, which lost 10 bases and 2 bases, there was a span of 18 bases. The CDR3 runs to 15 residues. CDR3 bases: TGTGCCACCGAGGCCCCAGGGACCCCCTACAATGAGCAGTTCTTC. As protein: CATEAPGTPYNEQFF.

In this sample, this clonotype turned up many times. This rearrangement joins TRBV7-2 to TRBJ2-5; 11 positions agree with TRBD1. Trimming at V came to 5 bases and at J to 0 bases, leaving 2 bases not matched to a gene. There are 15 residues in the CDR3. Germline CDR1 is SGHTA and CDR2 is FQGNSA. Written as DNA, the CDR3 is TGTGCCAGCAGCCGGGACAGGGGGTACCAAGAGACCCAGTACTTC. It yields the protein CASSRDRGYQETQYF.

This clonotype was recorded a few times. CDR3 sequence (DNA): TGTGCCAGTATCGGCTATAGCAATCAGCCCCAGCATTTT. Amino acid sequence: CASIGYSNQPQHF. The chain joins TRBV19 to TRBJ1-5; no clear D gene. Per germline, CDR1 LNHDA and CDR2 SQIVND (reference sequence). V lost 7 bases to trimming and J lost 0 bases, with 7 bases between them. The CDR3 sequence is 13 residues long.

This clonotype has at least ten counts. The chain carries TRBV4-3 and TRBJ2-3; D is possibly TRBD1 (6 bases). Germline-derived CDR1 and CDR2 are LGHNA and YSLEER. V was trimmed by 4 bases and J by 0 bases, leaving 17 bases between them. The CDR3 is 17 amino acids. The CDR3 loop is CASSLVVTGTSTDTQYF. The CDR3 DNA reads as TGCGCCAGCAGCCTTGTTGTGACAGGAACTAGCACAGATACGCAGTATTTT.

The table lists this clonotype with many counts. V and J are TRBV6-6 and TRBJ2-7; either TRBD1 or TRBD2 may fit D (5 bases each). The CDR3 has 12 amino acids. The V end was cut by 1 base, the J end by 6 bases, with 7 bases between. CDR1 and CDR2 from the germline V gene are MNHNY and SVGAGI (reference sequence). The CDR3 protein is CASSYLGTEQYF. The DNA for the CDR3 is TGTGCCAGCAGTTACTTGGGGACCGAGCAGTACTTC.

In this sample, this clonotype turned up many times. This chain joins TRBV10-3 and TRBJ1-6; a weak D match, TRBD1 (5 bases). CDR1 and CDR2 from the germline V gene are ENHRY and SYGVKD. The V end was cut by 10 bases, the J end by 5 bases, with 21 bases between. The CDR3 is made up of 16 amino acids. CDR3 in DNA: TGTGCCACCTTGCCTGGGGGGAATGGCCATAATTCACCCCTCCACTTT. Encoded protein: CATLPGGNGHNSPLHF.

CDR3 region: CASSLEGGREQYF. CDR3 DNA sequence: TGTGCCAGCAGCTTAGAGGGGGGGCGCGAGCAGTACTTC. V usage is TRBV7-9 and J usage is TRBJ2-7, with a possible D match to TRBD2 (7 bases). This CDR3 is 13 amino acids long. V was cut by 1 base and J by 6 bases, with 10 bases left in between. The V gene's germline CDR1 is SEHNR and CDR2 FQNEAQ (reference sequence).

This clonotype was observed a handful of times. This sequence joins TRBV15 and TRBJ1-5; weak D call: TRBD1 (5 bases). Trimming shortened V by 0 bases and J by 7 bases, and 13 bases separated the two germline ends. This CDR3 contains 15 residues. CDR1 is LNHNV and CDR2 is YYDKDF in the germline V gene (reference sequence). The CDR3: CATSRDGQGRQPQHF. CDR3 bases: TGTGCCACCAGCAGAGATGGGCAGGGAAGGCAGCCCCAGCATTTT.

The chain carries TRBV4-3 and TRBJ2-2, with TRBD2 identical over 12 bases. Unmatched junction bases numbered 1, after V lost 3 bases and J lost 5 bases. CDR1 is LGHNA and CDR2 is YSLEER in the germline V gene. The CDR3 covers 15 residues. The CDR3 region has the DNA TGCGCCAGCAGCCATACTAGCGGGGGGACCGGGGAGCTGTTTTTT. This codes for CASSHTSGGTGELFF.

This chain connects TRBV5-4 to TRBJ2-4, with 8 bases identical to TRBD1. CDR3 length equals 15 residues. The germline CDR1 and CDR2 sequences are SGHNT and YYREEE (reference sequence). After removal of 0 bases from V and 9 bases from J, the junction contained 8 bases not matched to a gene. CDR3 coding DNA: TGTGCCAGCAGCTTGGGGCAGCAGGGGGCGAGCATTCAGTACTTC. Residues: CASSLGQQGASIQYF.

This clonotype was detected many times. The rearrangement uses TRBV11-1 and TRBJ2-2; either TRBD1 or TRBD2 may fit D (5 bases each). Germline V gives CDR1 SGHAT, CDR2 FQDESV (reference sequence). The V end lost 5 bases, the J end lost 6 bases, and 13 bases lay between the germline ends. This CDR3 spans 14 amino acids. CDR3 residues: CASSLTRGAGELFF. DNA for the CDR3: TGTGCCAGCAGCCTTACTAGGGGCGCCGGGGAGCTGTTTTTT.

This clonotype is labeled as large. The chain is built from TRBV3-1 and TRBJ2-1; weak D call: TRBD1 (7 bases). Trimming cost V 4 bases and J 2 bases, with 9 bases left between them. This CDR3 is 14 amino acids long. Germline V lookup: CDR1 LGHDT, CDR2 YNNKEL (reference sequence). This CDR3 is CASSRGTAYNEQFF. DNA of the CDR3: TGTGCCAGCAGCCGCGGGACAGCCTACAATGAGCAGTTCTTC.

This clonotype was found many times. This chain connects TRBV6-5 to TRBJ2-7; the D gene is possibly TRBD2 (5 bases). This CDR3 spans 16 amino acids. In germline, CDR1 is MNHEY, CDR2 SVGAGI. The V gene lost 6 bases and the J gene lost 3 bases, with 21 bases spanning the gap. The CDR3 region is CASSSPRDPKIYEQYF. The CDR3 region has the DNA TGTGCCAGCAGCTCCCCCCGGGATCCGAAAATCTACGAGCAGTACTTC.

This clonotype was counted at least ten times. The genes are TRBV6-2 or TRBV6-3 and TRBJ1-2; 9 bases match TRBD1. Germline V CDR1 and CDR2: MNHEY, SVGEGT. The CDR3 runs to 12 residues. V trimming: 10 bases; J trimming: 2 bases; junction bases outside the gene matches: 2. As DNA, the CDR3 is TGTGCCACGGGACAGGGCAACTATGGCTACACCTTC. It encodes CATGQGNYGYTF.

This clonotype was counted many times. This sequence joins TRBV7-9 and TRBJ1-2; 7 bases match TRBD1. The CDR3 extends over 13 amino acids. Germline values: CDR1 SEHNR, CDR2 FQNEAQ (reference sequence). Germline trimming cut 5 bases from V and 4 bases from J; bases unmatched to any gene: 4. The CDR3 bases are TGTGCCAGCAGCCGACAGGGTGGCTATGGCTACACCTTC. Protein sequence: CASSRQGGYGYTF.

This clonotype occurred many times. V and J are TRBV6-1 and TRBJ2-5, with 7 bases lining up with TRBD1. Per the germline V gene, CDR1 is MNHNS and CDR2 is SASEGT. This CDR3 has 15 residues. The V segment lost 5 bases and the J segment 2 bases; nucleotides outside the gene matches: 8. CDR3 nucleotides: TGTGCCAGCAGTCCCCGGGGACAGAGTCAAGAGACCCAGTACTTC. This codes for CASSPRGQSQETQYF.

The count of this clonotype is one. This sequence joins TRBV12-3 or TRBV12-4 and TRBJ1-6; 7 bases match TRBD1. V trimming: 2 bases; J trimming: 5 bases; junction bases outside the gene matches: 0. The CDR3 runs 14 residues. CDR3 sequence reads: CASSLQGDNSPLHF. The CDR3 DNA reads TGTGCCAGCAGTTTACAGGGGGATAATTCACCCCTCCACTTT.

This clonotype was observed once. A single base separates this from a much larger clone, so it may be a read error. This chain joins TRBV6-2 or TRBV6-3 and TRBJ2-3; possibly TRBD1 for D (6 bases). Germline V CDR1 and CDR2: MNHEY, SVGEGT. The CDR3 runs 14 residues. The CDR3 DNA sequence: TGTGCCGGCAGTCCGGACAGAAGCACAGATACGCAGTATTTT. Amino acids: CAGSPDRSTDTQYF.

This clonotype was detected many times. This sequence joins TRBV7-9 and TRBJ1-1; D not certain. V was cut by 1 base and J by 8 bases, with 11 bases left in between. The CDR3 covers 13 residues. In germline, CDR1 is SEHNR, CDR2 FQNEAQ (reference sequence). CDR3 nucleotide sequence: TGTGCCAGCAGCTTAGATTCTGGCAGGGAAGCTTTCTTT. It yields the protein CASSLDSGREAFF.

This clonotype has a handful of counts. This rearrangement joins TRBV11-2 to TRBJ2-3, with 7 positions matching TRBD2. CDR1 SGHAT and CDR2 FQNNGV come from the germline V gene. This CDR3 has 15 amino acids. V gave up 1 base and J gave up 6 bases; unmatched junction bases: 7. The CDR3 is CASSLGGRPPDTQYF. CDR3 in DNA: TGTGCCAGCAGCTTAGGCGGGAGACCCCCGGATACGCAGTATTTT.